This T cell receptor (beta chain) was profiled in a study of CD8+ T cells in alopecia areata (dated by TCRdb to the late 2010s). Some background on the complete study: The treated patients took part in an open-label pilot trial in which moderate-to-severe alopecia areata was treated with oral tofacitinib at 5 to 10 mg twice daily. Scalp clonality was compared among normal scalp (n=4), patchy alopecia areata scalp (n=8), and alopecia totalis/universalis scalp (n=8). The RNA source kit depended on sample type: the PAXgene miRNA kit for fixed scalp, the miRNeasy kit for PBMCs, and the RNeasy kit for mouse skin. Biopsies were taken from tofacitinib-treated patients at baseline and again at 4 and 24 weeks into treatment, and several of those patients also had a later scalp biopsy. For the treated patients, the SALT score, which quantifies what percentage of scalp surface area is affected, served as the measure of disease severity. Patients received tofacitinib for 6 to 18 months and were then followed off drug for 6 months to check for delayed response and recurrence. To study T cell clonal expansion in alopecia areata, the researchers applied high-throughput TCRbeta sequencing to both the C3H/HeJ mouse model and human patients. TCRbeta CDR3 regions were amplified by immunoSEQ multiplex PCR with 35 Vbeta forward and 13 Jbeta reverse primers. In humans, TCRbeta sequencing was performed on scalp tissue and on sorted CD4+ and CD8+ peripheral blood T cells from healthy controls and from patients with patchy or totalis/universalis alopecia areata.

As concerns this clone: Its target antigen remains unknown. No qualities accompany the bases; no much larger clone lies one base away.

The library relied on the immunoSEQ multiplex PCR assay. To provide template for TCR sequencing, every sample had RNA extracted and reverse transcribed into cDNA. First-strand cDNA was synthesized with SuperScript III using a 2:1 mix of oligo-dT and random hexamers. Amplification bias was assessed with a synthetic immune receptor repertoire, and residual bias was removed computationally. Per the original workflow: Raw reads were preprocessed to remove errors, and CDR3 was defined according to IMGT conventions as the region from the conserved cysteine to phenylalanine. To get clonality, Shannon entropy was normalized by log2 of the number of productive unique TCRs and the result was subtracted from 1. Whether scalp clones were CD4 or CD8 was inferred by matching scalp TCRbeta sequences against CD4 and CD8 repertoires sorted from blood. Imported from immuneACCESS, the table was reduced by TCRdb to in-frame sequences with V and J called. These copies leave out some clones; in studies compared against another copy, an unresolved V gene accounts for under half, and the cause of the remainder is not known. That table is the source of V, J and clone size, and D and trimming were worked out from the DNA. Present in this sample are roughly 120,000 clones, approximately 59% of which were seen just once. The ten largest clones capture under 35% of the sample.

The time point label on this specimen signifies: about four weeks on oral tofacitinib. The treatment or condition label corresponds to: oral pan-JAK inhibitor, 5-10 mg twice daily. Lesional scalp punch biopsies and peripheral blood were collected from alopecia areata patients. PBMCs were isolated by density centrifugation and stained for CD3, CD4 and CD8, and CD4+ and CD8+ T cells were sorted on a FACSAria. The full study reports these points: During tofacitinib treatment, many expanded lesional clones remained in scalp and blood, and this persistence may partly explain relapse after treatment is stopped. TCR sequences shared between patients were less clear than in mice, possibly partly because of HLA diversity in the patient population. Tofacitinib significantly lowered scalp clonality and the number of expanded CD8+ clones among the top 100 scalp clones. Resident alphabeta T cells in normal human skin are also sequenced, complicating scalp TCR repertoire analysis, unlike mouse skin dominated by gammadelta T cells. Because the treated cohort was small and included a single nonresponder, larger studies are needed to assess links between baseline CD8+ expansion and response. Lesional scalp, especially in alopecia totalis/universalis, showed higher clonality and more expanded CD8+ clones than normal scalp, suggesting antigenic drive.

The germline V gene specifies MNHNS as CDR1 and SASEGT as CDR2. The CDR3 contains 15 residues, cysteine and phenylalanine counted. Only the CDR3 part of the read is kept: 45 bases, read in frame from the first base. The junction shows trimming of 4 bases on V and 8 bases on J, plus 15 bases between the germline ends. The starting material was CD8+ T cells sorted from blood, obtained at week 4, from a patient treated with tofacitinib. The receptor chain draws on TRBV6-1 and TRBJ1-6; TRBD1 is possibly the D segment (5 matching bases). This TCR was recovered from a human donor with alopecia areata. The CDR3 protein: CASSGDGDMDSPLHF. Read as DNA, the sequence is TGTGCCAGCAGTGGGGACGGTGATATGGATTCACCCCTCCACTTT.